This entry lists 8 T cell receptor beta chains sequenced from one sample in a study of T cell responses to AZD1222 COVID-19 vaccine. The assay was immunoSEQ multiplex PCR, and TCRdb's table has in-frame clones only and misses some. The data contain 130,000 or so clones, about 91% of them singletons. The specimen comprised peripheral blood, sampled 28 days after the second AZD1222 dose. The receptors shown here come from an adult who received the AZD1222 COVID-19 vaccine.

The chain has TRBV5-5 and TRBJ2-7, with D maybe TRBD1 (6 bases). V lost 3 bases to trimming and J lost 4 bases, with 8 bases between them. Per the germline V gene, CDR1 is SGHKS and CDR2 is YYEKEE (reference sequence). The CDR3 runs 12 residues. The CDR3 loop reads CASSSQGYEQYF. The CDR3 DNA sequence: TGTGCCAGCAGCTCACAGGGATACGAGCAGTACTTC.

This rearrangement joins TRBV14 to TRBJ1-1; D is uncertain. V lost 6 bases and J lost 4, with 12 bases in between. The CDR3 covers 13 residues. The germline V gene encodes CDR1 SGHDN and CDR2 FVKESK. The CDR3 nucleotides are TGTGCCAGCAGTCGGGCGAGATCCACTGAAGCTTTCTTT. Its translation: CASSRARSTEAFF.

The chain has TRBV20-1 and TRBJ1-2; no reliable D call. The CDR3 sequence is 10 residues long. Germline CDR1 is DFQATT and CDR2 is SNEGSKA (reference sequence). V lost 5 bases to trimming and J lost 6 bases, with 7 bases between them. CDR3 DNA: TGCAGTGCTGGAAGGGATGGCTACACCTTC. It is translated as CSAGRDGYTF.

V gene TRBV7-8 combines with J gene TRBJ1-3, with TRBD1 as a possible D gene (6 bases). CDR3 length equals 14 residues. CDR1 SGHVS and CDR2 FQNEAQ come from the germline V gene. V lost 3 bases, J lost 4 bases, and 10 bases lay in between. CDR3 DNA sequence: TGTGCCAGCAGCTTTCGGGGGGGCGGAAACACCATATATTTT. It encodes CASSFRGGGNTIYF.

The chain combines TRBV7-2 with TRBJ1-1, with D perhaps matching TRBD1 (6 bases). V shed 5 bases and J shed 3 bases, with 19 bases lying between them. The length of the CDR3 is 16 residues. Germline V gene lookup returns CDR1 SGHTA and CDR2 FQGNSA. The CDR3 here is CASSPDRIFMDTEAFF. The CDR3 DNA reads TGTGCCAGCAGCCCCGACAGGATCTTCATGGACACTGAAGCTTTCTTT.

This rearrangement joins TRBV30 to TRBJ1-3, with 10 bases that match TRBD1. This CDR3 is 20 amino acids long. Per the germline V gene, CDR1 is GTSNPN and CDR2 is SVGIG (reference sequence). V was pared by 0 bases and J by 1 base, with 15 bases of the junction left unmatched. CDR3 sequence: CAWSVHTGTGAFRSGNTIYF. CDR3 nucleotide sequence: TGTGCCTGGAGTGTCCATACCGGGACAGGGGCTTTTCGTTCTGGAAACACCATATATTTT. Complete variable domain (other parts from reference TRBV30 and TRBJ1-3): SQTIHQWPATLVQPVGSPLSLECTVEGTSNPNLYWYRQAAGRGLQLLFYSVGIGQISSEVPQNLSASRPQDRQFILSSKKLLLSDSGFYLCAWSVHTGTGAFRSGNTIYFGEGSWLTVV.

The genes are TRBV3-1 (or the pseudogene TRBV3-2) and TRBJ1-4, with a possible D match to TRBD1 (5 bases). This CDR3 is 15 amino acids long. V was clipped by 3 bases and J by 8 bases, with 16 bases between them. Germline-derived CDR1 and CDR2 are LGHDT and YNNKEL (reference sequence). CDR3 nucleotides: TGTGCCAGCAGCCATTCCAGCCAGGGAGGAGAAAAACTGTTTTTT. It encodes CASSHSSQGGEKLFF.

J is TRBJ1-1 and V is TRBV6-2 or TRBV6-3, with D possibly matching TRBD1 (5 bases). In germline, CDR1 is MNHEY, CDR2 SVGEGT. This CDR3 is built from 15 residues. V lost 2 bases and J lost 4, with 14 bases in between. The CDR3: CASSYARTMGTEAFF. The CDR3 nucleotides are TGTGCCAGCAGTTACGCCCGGACAATGGGCACTGAAGCTTTCTTT.